This entry lists 25 T cell receptor beta chains sequenced from one sample in a study of shared clonotypes between healthy human individuals. The table came from immunoSEQ multiplex PCR; TCRdb's copy has only in-frame clones and leaves some out. The sample records about 2.1 million clones, just over 90% being singletons. Naive CD8 cells lacked CD45RO, underwent positive selection for CCR7 and left out terminally differentiated effector memory CD45RA+ cells. Sequencing was carried out using naive CD8+ T cells from PBMCs. Source of these receptors: a man aged 18 to 29 in good health. Some clones in this sample may be carry-over from other donors' samples.

The chain carries TRBV19 and TRBJ2-5; 7 nucleotides line up with TRBD2. The assigned J gene may be wrong: the sequence end matches TRBJ2-7 better. The CDR3 totals 15 residues. Germline V gene sequence: CDR1 LNHDA, CDR2 SQIVND (reference sequence). The CDR3 nucleotides read TGTGCCAGTACCTCTCAAGGGGACGGGAGGCACGAGCAGTACTTC. The encoded protein is CASTSQGDGRHEQYF.

The CDR3, as DNA: TGTGCCAGCAGACCTGGACGGGAAAACACTGAAGCTTTCTTT. It translates to CASRPGRENTEAFF. The V gene is TRBV6-6, the J gene TRBJ1-1; D is uncertain. The CDR3 totals 14 residues. The V end lost 6 bases, the J end lost 2 bases, and 13 bases lay between the germline ends. Looked up from germline, CDR1 is MNHNY and CDR2 is SVGAGI (reference sequence).

This clone was seen once. V gene TRBV7-9 combines with J gene TRBJ1-2, with no clear D. Germline CDR1 reads SEHNR; CDR2 reads FQNEAQ (reference sequence). The ends were cut back, 5 bases at V and 6 bases at J, with 16 bases in the middle. The CDR3 sequence is 14 residues long. Here the CDR3 reads CASSTKTQSNGYTF. For the CDR3, the DNA is TGTGCCAGCAGCACCAAGACCCAGTCGAATGGCTACACCTTC.

The chain is built from TRBV13 and TRBJ2-3, with 7 bases identical to TRBD2. This CDR3 is built from 15 residues. Germline assignment: CDR1 PRHDT and CDR2 FYEKMQ (reference sequence). Unmatched junction bases numbered 2, after V lost 1 base and J lost 1 base. This chain's CDR3 is CASSLVAGGTDTQYF. The CDR3 nucleotides read TGTGCCAGCAGCTTAGTTGCGGGAGGCACAGATACGCAGTATTTT.

This chain links TRBV4-1 with TRBJ2-7; D possibly uses TRBD1 or TRBD2 (5 bases each). The CDR3 sequence is 15 residues long. V lost 0 bases and J 3 bases, leaving 12 bases between the germline ends. Germline V gene sequence: CDR1 MGHRA, CDR2 YSYEKL. The CDR3 reads CASSQDGVGVYEQYF. In nucleotides, the CDR3 is TGCGCCAGCAGCCAAGATGGAGTGGGGGTCTACGAGCAGTACTTC.

V usage is TRBV13 and J usage is TRBJ2-1, with D possibly TRBD2 on 5 matching bases. V lost 5 bases and J 8 bases, leaving 16 bases between the germline ends. Germline values: CDR1 PRHDT, CDR2 FYEKMQ (reference sequence). This CDR3 comprises 14 residues. CDR3 nucleotides: TGTGCCAGCAGCCTAGAGGGCGGCTTAGATGAGCAGTTCTTC. Translation gives CASSLEGGLDEQFF.

The V and J genes are TRBV28 and TRBJ1-5, with D possibly matching TRBD1 (6 bases). This CDR3 spans 16 amino acids. Germline lookup yields CDR1 MDHEN and CDR2 SYDVKM. Trimming shortened V by 0 bases and J by 4 bases, and 13 bases separated the two germline ends. The CDR3 loop reads CASSLWKGVRNQPQHF. The CDR3 DNA reads TGTGCCAGCAGTTTATGGAAGGGGGTGAGGAATCAGCCCCAGCATTTT.

The chain combines TRBV5-1 with TRBJ2-7; D gene uncertain. V dropped 0 bases and J dropped 0 bases, with 13 bases sitting between them. CDR1 is SGHRS and CDR2 is YFSETQ in the germline V gene. The CDR3 is 16 amino acids. The CDR3 DNA reads TGCGCCAGCAGCTTGGAGTCGAGAGGCCTCTCCTACGAGCAGTACTTC. As protein: CASSLESRGLSYEQYF.

The J gene is TRBJ2-7, the V gene TRBV7-2, with D unresolved. The CDR3 length is 14 residues. The V gene lost 5 bases and the J gene lost 3 bases, with 14 bases spanning the gap. Germline V gives CDR1 SGHTA, CDR2 FQGNSA. The CDR3 DNA reads TGTGCCAGCAGCCCCCGTGCCACTGTCTACGAGCAGTACTTC. It codes for CASSPRATVYEQYF.

The chain links TRBV6-5 to TRBJ1-1; the D is unclear. CDR3 length: 13 amino acids. The ends were cut back, 2 bases at V and 4 bases at J, with 8 bases in the middle. In germline, CDR1 is MNHEY, CDR2 SVGAGI. DNA for the CDR3: TGTGCCAGCAGTTACGGGGTGAGCACTGAAGCTTTCTTT. It is translated as CASSYGVSTEAFF.

J is TRBJ2-7 and V is TRBV27; TRBD2 matches at 7 bases. The CDR3 sequence is 16 residues long. With V trimmed by 5 bases and J by 6 bases, 16 bases remained unmatched. Germline values: CDR1 MNHEY, CDR2 SMNVEV (reference sequence). The CDR3 loop is CASSPSWGGRYFEQYF. The CDR3 DNA sequence: TGTGCCAGCAGTCCTTCCTGGGGCGGGAGATACTTCGAGCAGTACTTC.

This chain connects TRBV15 to TRBJ2-5; unclear D gene. This CDR3 is 14 amino acids long. Per germline, CDR1 LNHNV and CDR2 YYDKDF (reference sequence). Trimming stripped 5 bases from V and 5 bases from J, with 15 bases between. The CDR3 loop reads CATSPLDGPETQYF. CDR3 sequence (DNA): TGTGCCACCAGCCCCCTCGATGGGCCGGAGACCCAGTACTTC.

This clone has a single count. The V and J genes are TRBV6-5 and TRBJ2-1; 12 bases are shared with TRBD2. Per germline, CDR1 MNHEY and CDR2 SVGAGI. The CDR3 is 15 residues long. With 2 bases clipped from V and 5 bases from J, the junction kept 1 base outside the gene matches. As DNA, the CDR3 is TGTGCCAGCAGTTACAGACTAGCGGGAGACAATGAGCAGTTCTTC. Translating it yields CASSYRLAGDNEQFF.

The genes are TRBV7-9 and TRBJ2-1; 8 nucleotides agree with TRBD2. The V gene end was trimmed by 2 bases and the J gene end by 8 bases; junction bases not matched to a gene: 11. Germline values: CDR1 SEHNR, CDR2 FQNEAQ (reference sequence). This CDR3 is 16 amino acids long. CDR3 DNA: TGTGCCAGCAGCTTAACCCCGAGCGGGAGCGCCTATGAGCAGTTCTTC. It specifies CASSLTPSGSAYEQFF.

This chain joins TRBV9 and TRBJ2-7; 9 positions match TRBD2. From germline, CDR1 is SGDLS and CDR2 YYNGEE. The V and J ends lost 0 bases and 4 bases, in that order; junction bases with no gene match: 5. CDR3 length: 15 residues. In DNA form, the CDR3 reads TGTGCCAGCAGCGTAGAGGGGACTAGCCATTACGAGCAGTACTTC. Translated: CASSVEGTSHYEQYF.

A few counts support this clone. V gene TRBV28 combines with J gene TRBJ1-5; D gene uncertain. The CDR3 consists of 12 residues. Deletions cut 11 bases from V and 4 bases from J, with 12 bases between. Germline V gene data show CDR1 as MDHEN and CDR2 as SYDVKM. The CDR3 coding sequence is TGTGCCGGTCAAGGAGGGAATCAGCCCCAGCATTTT. Translating it yields CAGQGGNQPQHF. The full variable domain, rest sourced from reference TRBV28 and TRBJ1-5, is DVKVTQSSRYLVKRTGEKVFLECVQDMDHENMFWYRQDPGLGLRLIYFSYDVKMKEKGDIPEGYSVSREKKERFSLILESASTNQTSMYLCAGQGGNQPQHFGDGTRLSIL.

This chain connects TRBV7-9 to TRBJ2-1, with 12 bases identical to TRBD2. CDR1 is SEHNR and CDR2 is FQNEAQ in the germline V gene (reference sequence). This CDR3 spans 15 amino acids. Losses at the gene ends were 1 base for V and 9 bases for J; bases not matched to a gene: 4. Here the CDR3 DNA reads TGTGCCAGCAGCTTAGGACTAGCGGGAGTACCTGAGCAGTTCTTC. Translating it yields CASSLGLAGVPEQFF.

V usage is TRBV4-2 and J usage is TRBJ1-1, with D possibly TRBD1 on 5 matching bases. Germline V gene data show CDR1 as LGHNA and CDR2 as YNFKEQ. The CDR3 length is 18 residues. The V and J ends lost 2 bases and 0 bases respectively, with 19 bases between them. In nucleotides, the CDR3 is TGTGCCAGCAGCCAAAGCGTTATAGGGGCCCGCTTGAACACTGAAGCTTTCTTT. Translated: CASSQSVIGARLNTEAFF.

On this clone: Other DNA sequences in the same sample also yield this CDR3. The V call is TRBV29-1, the J call TRBJ2-1, with D possibly TRBD2 on 6 matching bases. Trimming took 4 bases from V and 0 from J, leaving 10 bases between them. This CDR3 contains 14 residues. Germline lookup yields CDR1 SQVTM and CDR2 ANQGSEA. The CDR3 spells CSVGGGGSYNEQFF. CDR3 coding DNA: TGCAGCGTTGGTGGGGGAGGCTCCTACAATGAGCAGTTCTTC.

This clone was detected once. Other DNA sequences from this sample encode an identical CDR3 as well. V is TRBV7-9 and J is TRBJ2-1; 10 bases map to TRBD1. The CDR3 runs 15 residues. Trimming cost V 5 bases and J 4 bases; bases outside gene matches: 5. The germline gives CDR1 SEHNR, CDR2 FQNEAQ (reference sequence). The CDR3 is CASSRPGQGYNEQFF. The DNA of the CDR3 is TGTGCCAGCAGCCGACCGGGACAGGGGTACAATGAGCAGTTCTTC.

The chain combines TRBV9 with TRBJ1-2, with 9 bases lining up with TRBD1. This CDR3 spans 17 amino acids. Germline V gives CDR1 SGDLS, CDR2 YYNGEE. The ends lost 3 bases at V and 3 bases at J; junction bases unmatched: 12. The CDR3 reads CASSGGQGINGDYGYTF. DNA of the CDR3: TGTGCCAGCAGCGGCGGACAGGGGATTAACGGTGACTATGGCTACACCTTC.

The genes are TRBV19 and TRBJ2-1, with no clear D. Germline values: CDR1 LNHDA, CDR2 SQIVND (reference sequence). The CDR3 sequence is 12 residues long. Trimming removed 7 bases at V and 6 bases at J, with 10 bases between. CDR3 protein: CASKHGLNEQFF. The CDR3 DNA follows: TGTGCCAGTAAACATGGCCTCAATGAGCAGTTCTTC.

The chain is built from TRBV29-1 and TRBJ1-2; D call uncertain. The CDR3 extends over 15 amino acids. Germline V gene lookup returns CDR1 SQVTM and CDR2 ANQGSEA. Trimming left V 1 base short and J 0 bases short, with 12 bases between. The CDR3 sequence is CSVEVGRRTNYGYTF. Written as DNA, the CDR3 is TGCAGCGTTGAAGTTGGGAGGCGGACTAACTATGGCTACACCTTC.

V and J are TRBV25-1 and TRBJ2-7; D remains ambiguous. CDR1 is MGHDK and CDR2 is SYGVNS in the germline V gene. CDR3 length: 18 residues. V was trimmed by 1 base and J by 0 bases, leaving 19 bases between them. The CDR3 region is CASSEFFFGYTSSYEQYF. The DNA for the CDR3 is TGTGCCAGCAGTGAATTTTTTTTCGGGTACACCAGCTCCTACGAGCAGTACTTC.

The genes are TRBV28 and TRBJ2-1, with D maybe TRBD1 (5 bases). The CDR3 is made up of 15 amino acids. Germline-derived CDR1 and CDR2 are MDHEN and SYDVKM. V lost 6 bases and J 3 bases, leaving 15 bases between the germline ends. Here the CDR3 DNA reads TGTGCCAGCAGCCCTTCAGGGTCCCTCTACAATGAGCAGTTCTTC. Its translation is CASSPSGSLYNEQFF. Together with reference TRBV28 and TRBJ2-1, the CDR3 gives the full variable domain: DVKVTQSSRYLVKRTGEKVFLECVQDMDHENMFWYRQDPGLGLRLIYFSYDVKMKEKGDIPEGYSVSREKKERFSLILESASTNQTSMYLCASSPSGSLYNEQFFGPGTRLTVL.